These 13 T cell receptor beta chains originate from one sample sequenced in a study of blood T cell repertoires in COVID-19. Repertoires were generated with immunoSEQ multiplex PCR, while TCRdb's copy carries only in-frame clones and drops some. The table records 200,000 to 250,000 clones, 85% of them present only once. Sample: PBMCs or T cells enriched from blood (not recorded which). The receptors stem from a man aged 40-49 years who had recovered from COVID-19.

This clone was found once. The V call is TRBV2, the J call TRBJ1-4, with D possibly being TRBD1 (6 bases). The V and J ends lost 4 bases and 8 bases respectively, with 11 bases between them. This CDR3 contains 13 residues. CDR1 and CDR2 (germline): SNHLY, FYNNEI. In DNA form, the CDR3 reads TGTGCCAGCAGTGTGGACAGAGGCGAAAAACTGTTTTTT. Amino acid sequence: CASSVDRGEKLFF.

The chain is built from TRBV4-3 and TRBJ2-1; 12 bases match TRBD2. This CDR3 region has 18 residues. Germline V gene lookup returns CDR1 LGHNA and CDR2 YSLEER. With 0 bases clipped from V and 7 bases from J, the junction kept 10 bases outside the gene matches. The CDR3 DNA reads as TGCGCCAGCAGCCAAGAAGGGATACTAGCGGGAGGTATAAATGAGCAGTTCTTC. Amino acid sequence: CASSQEGILAGGINEQFF.

This clone has a single count. At the DNA level, this CDR3 is encoded by other sequences in the same sample as well. This chain joins TRBV9 and TRBJ1-5; D might be TRBD1 (5 bases). The CDR3 runs to 14 residues. V was trimmed by 0 bases and J by 2 bases, leaving 6 bases between them. Per germline, CDR1 SGDLS and CDR2 YYNGEE. Here the CDR3 reads CASSVGGGNQPQHF. Written as DNA, the CDR3 is TGTGCCAGCAGCGTAGGGGGCGGCAATCAGCCCCAGCATTTT.

This chain connects TRBV6-6 to TRBJ2-3; TRBD2 is a possible D gene (6 bases). V dropped 6 bases and J dropped 2 bases, with 12 bases sitting between them. The CDR3 is made up of 14 amino acids. The V gene's germline CDR1 is MNHNY and CDR2 SVGAGI (reference sequence). CDR3 bases: TGTGCCAGCAGAACCGGGGGATCCACAGATACGCAGTATTTT. Amino acids: CASRTGGSTDTQYF.

The rearrangement joins TRBV19 to TRBJ1-2; tentative D call: TRBD1 (5 bases). The CDR3 totals 14 residues. Germline assignment: CDR1 LNHDA and CDR2 SQIVND (reference sequence). V gave up 7 bases and J gave up 2 bases, with 14 bases separating them. The CDR3 coding sequence is TGTGCCAGTACCCAATGGGGCCTAAACTATGGCTACACCTTC. Its protein is CASTQWGLNYGYTF. The full variable domain, with the rest looked up from reference TRBV19 and TRBJ1-2, is DGGITQSPKYLFRKEGQNVTLSCEQNLNHDAMYWYRQDPGQGLRLIYYSQIVNDFQKGDIAEGYSVSREKKESFPLTVTSAQKNPTAFYLCASTQWGLNYGYTFGSGTRLTVV.

V gene TRBV4-1 combines with J gene TRBJ2-7; 9 nucleotides line up with TRBD1. After removal of 3 bases from V and 3 bases from J, the junction contained 6 bases not matched to a gene. There are 15 residues in the CDR3. In germline, CDR1 is MGHRA, CDR2 YSYEKL. Here the CDR3 DNA reads TGCGCCAGCAGCCAGGTGGGACAGGGAGACTACGAGCAGTACTTC. Translated: CASSQVGQGDYEQYF.

Comments on this clone: Other nucleotide sequences from this sample produce the same CDR3. The chain uses TRBV10-3 and TRBJ1-2, with TRBD1 identical over 9 bases. The CDR3 covers 14 residues. The J segment lost 3 bases and the V segment lost 5 bases, leaving 4 bases of the junction unmatched. CDR1 and CDR2 from the germline V gene are ENHRY and SYGVKD. CDR3 nucleotides: TGTGCCATCAGTCTGGGACAGGGTGACTATGGCTACACCTTC. It encodes CAISLGQGDYGYTF.

V and J are TRBV5-5 and TRBJ2-1; TRBD1 might be the D (5 bases). The CDR3 runs to 14 residues. Trimming took off 2 bases at V and 9 bases at J, with 15 bases between the two ends. CDR1 and CDR2 (germline): SGHKS, YYEKEE (reference sequence). The CDR3 coding sequence is TGTGCCAGCAGCTTACAGACCCAGCAGGGTGAGCAGTTCTTC. Protein product: CASSLQTQQGEQFF.

This chain links TRBV6-4 with TRBJ2-1; weak D call: TRBD2 (6 bases). The CDR3 has 13 residues. Trimming took off 4 bases at V and 2 bases at J, with 6 bases between the two ends. Germline-derived CDR1 and CDR2 are MRHNA and SNTAGT. CDR3: CASSAGAYNEQFF. The CDR3 DNA follows: TGTGCCAGCAGTGCGGGAGCCTACAATGAGCAGTTCTTC.

J is TRBJ2-1 and V is TRBV4-3; 9 nucleotides align to TRBD1. V shed 1 base, J shed 4 bases, and the junction held 5 bases outside the gene matches. The CDR3 length is 16 residues. Germline V gene sequence: CDR1 LGHNA, CDR2 YSLEER. CDR3 DNA sequence: TGCGCCAGCAGCCAAGTACAGGGGGCTTTTTACAATGAGCAGTTCTTC. Amino acids: CASSQVQGAFYNEQFF.

The chain is built from TRBV29-1 and TRBJ1-2; 8 bases align to TRBD1. Looked up from germline, CDR1 is SQVTM and CDR2 is ANQGSEA. This CDR3 is 13 amino acids long. The ends lost 2 bases at V and 7 bases at J; junction bases unmatched: 6. CDR3 sequence: CSVESQGAGGYTF. The DNA for the CDR3 is TGCAGCGTTGAATCTCAGGGGGCGGGTGGCTACACCTTC.

This sequence joins TRBV30 and TRBJ2-6; D might be TRBD1 (5 bases). Germline-derived CDR1 and CDR2 are GTSNPN and SVGIG (reference sequence). The CDR3 totals 15 residues. V was cut by 1 base and J by 0 bases, with 7 bases left in between. CDR3 in amino acids: CAWSDDSSGANVLTF. Written as DNA, the CDR3 is TGTGCCTGGAGTGACGACAGCTCTGGGGCCAACGTCCTGACTTTC.

DNA for the CDR3: TGTGCCAGCAGTGTAGAAGGAGGGGATACGCAGTATTTT. The encoded protein is CASSVEGGDTQYF. The chain links TRBV6-4 to TRBJ2-3; D possibly corresponds to TRBD2 (6 bases). CDR1 and CDR2 (germline): MRHNA, SNTAGT. The CDR3 extends over 13 amino acids. V lost 4 bases, J lost 6 bases, and 11 bases lay in between.